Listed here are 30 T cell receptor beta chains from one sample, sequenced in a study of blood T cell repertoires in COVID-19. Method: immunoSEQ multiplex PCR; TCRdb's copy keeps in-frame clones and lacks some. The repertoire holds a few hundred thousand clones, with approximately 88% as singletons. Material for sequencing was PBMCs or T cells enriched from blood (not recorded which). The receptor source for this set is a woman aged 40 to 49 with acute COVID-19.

CDR3 sequence: CSASKGQTLTGELFF. The CDR3 nucleotides are TGCAGTGCTAGTAAGGGGCAGACTCTCACCGGGGAGCTGTTTTTT. The rearrangement uses TRBV20-1 and TRBJ2-2; possible D gene TRBD1, 5 bases. The CDR3 covers 15 residues. In germline, CDR1 is DFQATT, CDR2 SNEGSKA (reference sequence). Trimming removed 3 bases at V and 4 bases at J, with 15 bases between.

In nucleotides, the CDR3 is TGCGCCAGCAGCGACAGGGGAGCTAACTATGGCTACACCTTC. It translates to CASSDRGANYGYTF. The rearrangement links TRBV5-1 to TRBJ1-2, with 8 bases matching TRBD1. This CDR3 region has 14 residues. Trimming took 4 bases from V and 0 from J; bases not matched to a gene: 2. Germline-derived CDR1 and CDR2 are SGHRS and YFSETQ.

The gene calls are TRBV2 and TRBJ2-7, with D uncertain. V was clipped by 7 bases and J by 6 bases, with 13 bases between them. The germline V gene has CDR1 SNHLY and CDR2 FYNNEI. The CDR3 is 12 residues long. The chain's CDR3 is CASTQMFGEQYF. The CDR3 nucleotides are TGTGCCAGCACACAGATGTTCGGCGAGCAGTACTTC.

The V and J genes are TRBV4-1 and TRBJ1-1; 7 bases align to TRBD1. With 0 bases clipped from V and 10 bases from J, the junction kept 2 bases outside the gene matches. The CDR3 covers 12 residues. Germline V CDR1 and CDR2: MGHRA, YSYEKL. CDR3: CASSQEGTVAFF. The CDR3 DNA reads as TGCGCCAGCAGCCAAGAAGGGACAGTAGCTTTCTTT.

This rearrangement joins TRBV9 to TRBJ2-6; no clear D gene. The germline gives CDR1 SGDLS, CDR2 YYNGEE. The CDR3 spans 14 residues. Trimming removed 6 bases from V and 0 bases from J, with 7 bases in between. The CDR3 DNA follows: TGTGCCAGCAATAGAGACTCTGGGGCCAACGTCCTGACTTTC. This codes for CASNRDSGANVLTF.

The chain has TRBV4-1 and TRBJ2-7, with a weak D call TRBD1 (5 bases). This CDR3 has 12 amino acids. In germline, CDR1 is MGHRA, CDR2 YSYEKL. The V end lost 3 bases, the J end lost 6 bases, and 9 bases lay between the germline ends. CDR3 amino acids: CASSQTAGEQYF. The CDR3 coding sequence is TGCGCCAGCAGCCAGACAGCCGGCGAGCAGTACTTC.

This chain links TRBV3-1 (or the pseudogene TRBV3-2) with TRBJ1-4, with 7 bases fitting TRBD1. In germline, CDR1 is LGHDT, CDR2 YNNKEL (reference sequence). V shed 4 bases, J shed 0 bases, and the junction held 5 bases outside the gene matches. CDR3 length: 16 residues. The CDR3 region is CASSRRGTATNEKLFF. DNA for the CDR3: TGTGCCAGCAGCCGACGCGGGACAGCAACTAATGAAAAACTGTTTTTT.

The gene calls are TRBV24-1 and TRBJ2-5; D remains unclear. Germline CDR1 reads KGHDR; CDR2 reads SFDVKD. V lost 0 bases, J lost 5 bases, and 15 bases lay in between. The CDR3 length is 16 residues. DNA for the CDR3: TGTGCCACCAGTGATTTGAGCAGCGTGGGTGGGGAGACCCAGTACTTC. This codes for CATSDLSSVGGETQYF.

The CDR3 reads CASSVGSLSGYGYTF. The CDR3 DNA follows: TGTGCCAGCAGCGTAGGGAGCTTATCTGGCTATGGCTACACCTTC. This chain links TRBV9 with TRBJ1-2; the D is unclear. Germline CDR1 and CDR2: SGDLS and YYNGEE. V lost 0 bases to trimming and J lost 4 bases, with 13 bases between them. CDR3 length: 15 residues.

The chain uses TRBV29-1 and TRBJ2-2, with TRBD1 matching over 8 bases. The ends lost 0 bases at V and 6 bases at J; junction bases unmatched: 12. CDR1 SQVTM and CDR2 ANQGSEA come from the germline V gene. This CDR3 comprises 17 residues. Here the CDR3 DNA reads TGCAGCGTTGAAGATACGGCAGGGGGCTGGTTTGCCGGGGAGCTGTTTTTT. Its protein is CSVEDTAGGWFAGELFF.

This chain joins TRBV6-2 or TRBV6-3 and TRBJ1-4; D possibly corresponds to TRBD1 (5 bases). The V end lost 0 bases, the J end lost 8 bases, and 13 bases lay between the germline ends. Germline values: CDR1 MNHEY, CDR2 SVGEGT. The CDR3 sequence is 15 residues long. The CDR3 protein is CASSYSRQGGEKLFF. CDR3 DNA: TGTGCCAGCAGTTACTCCCGGCAGGGTGGAGAAAAACTGTTTTTT.

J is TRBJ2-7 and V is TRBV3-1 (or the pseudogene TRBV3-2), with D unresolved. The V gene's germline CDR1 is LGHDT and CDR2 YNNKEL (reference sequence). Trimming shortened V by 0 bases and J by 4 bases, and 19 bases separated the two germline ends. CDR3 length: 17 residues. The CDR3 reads CASSQEVKYGSIYEQYF. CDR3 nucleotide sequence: TGTGCCAGCAGCCAAGAGGTTAAATACGGGTCAATATACGAGCAGTACTTC.

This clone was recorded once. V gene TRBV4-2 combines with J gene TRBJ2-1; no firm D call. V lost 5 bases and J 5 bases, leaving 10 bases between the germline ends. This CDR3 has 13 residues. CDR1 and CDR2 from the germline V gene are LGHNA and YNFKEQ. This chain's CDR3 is CASSNSRNNEQFF. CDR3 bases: TGTGCCAGCAGCAACAGCAGAAACAATGAGCAGTTCTTC.

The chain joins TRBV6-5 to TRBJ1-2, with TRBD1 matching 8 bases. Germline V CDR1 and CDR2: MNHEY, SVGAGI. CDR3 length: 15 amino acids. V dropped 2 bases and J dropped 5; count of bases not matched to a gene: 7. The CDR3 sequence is CASSYIQGADYGYTF. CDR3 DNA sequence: TGTGCCAGCAGTTACATCCAGGGGGCAGATTATGGCTACACCTTC.

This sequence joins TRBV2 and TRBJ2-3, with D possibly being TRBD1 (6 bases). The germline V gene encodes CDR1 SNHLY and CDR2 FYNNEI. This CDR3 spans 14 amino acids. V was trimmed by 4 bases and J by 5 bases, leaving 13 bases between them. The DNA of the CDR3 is TGTGCCAGCAGTGTCCAGGGGCTGGGAGATACGCAGTATTTT. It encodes CASSVQGLGDTQYF.

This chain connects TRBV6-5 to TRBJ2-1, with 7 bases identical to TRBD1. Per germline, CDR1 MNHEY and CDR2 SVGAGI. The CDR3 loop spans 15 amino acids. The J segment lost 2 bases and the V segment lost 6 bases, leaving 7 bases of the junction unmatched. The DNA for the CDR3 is TGTGCCAGCAGGCGACAGGGTGATCCCTACAATGAGCAGTTCTTC. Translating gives CASRRQGDPYNEQFF.

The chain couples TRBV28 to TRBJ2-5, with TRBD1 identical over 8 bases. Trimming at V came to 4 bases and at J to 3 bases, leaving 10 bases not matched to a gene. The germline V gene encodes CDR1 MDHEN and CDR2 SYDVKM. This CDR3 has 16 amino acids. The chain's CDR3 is CASSWPLGQGKETQYF. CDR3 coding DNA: TGTGCCAGCAGTTGGCCGCTTGGACAGGGCAAAGAGACCCAGTACTTC.

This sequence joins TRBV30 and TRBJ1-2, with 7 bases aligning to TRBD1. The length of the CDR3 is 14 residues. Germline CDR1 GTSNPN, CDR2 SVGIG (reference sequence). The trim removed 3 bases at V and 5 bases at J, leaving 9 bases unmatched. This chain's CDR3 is CAWSPTTGDYGYTF. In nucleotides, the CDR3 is TGTGCCTGGAGCCCTACAACAGGGGATTATGGCTACACCTTC.

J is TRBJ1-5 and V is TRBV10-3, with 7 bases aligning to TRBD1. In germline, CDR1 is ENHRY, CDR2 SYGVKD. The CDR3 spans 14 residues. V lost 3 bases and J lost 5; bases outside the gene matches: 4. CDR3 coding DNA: TGTGCCATCAGTGACGGGCAGGGGGATCAGCCCCAGCATTTT. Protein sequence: CAISDGQGDQPQHF.

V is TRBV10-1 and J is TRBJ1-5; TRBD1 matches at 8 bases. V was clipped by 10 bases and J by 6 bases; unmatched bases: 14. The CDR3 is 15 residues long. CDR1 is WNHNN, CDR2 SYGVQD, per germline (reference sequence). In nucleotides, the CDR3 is TGCGCCACTCCCGGACAGGGCCTTGGCGCTCAGCCCCAGCATTTT. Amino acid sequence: CATPGQGLGAQPQHF.

CDR3 DNA: TGCGCCAGCAGCCCCGGGGGGGGATTTTTTACTGAAGCTTTCTTT. This codes for CASSPGGGFFTEAFF. V and J are TRBV5-1 and TRBJ1-1; D is possibly TRBD1 (5 bases). CDR3 length: 15 amino acids. V was cut by 4 bases and J by 5 bases, with 18 bases left in between. The V gene's germline CDR1 is SGHRS and CDR2 YFSETQ.

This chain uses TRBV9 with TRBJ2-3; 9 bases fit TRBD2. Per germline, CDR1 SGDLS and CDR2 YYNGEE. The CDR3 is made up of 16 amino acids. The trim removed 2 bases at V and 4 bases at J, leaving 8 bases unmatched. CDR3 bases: TGTGCCAGCAGCGTTGGGGCGGGAGGGGTGCCAGATACGCAGTATTTT. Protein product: CASSVGAGGVPDTQYF.

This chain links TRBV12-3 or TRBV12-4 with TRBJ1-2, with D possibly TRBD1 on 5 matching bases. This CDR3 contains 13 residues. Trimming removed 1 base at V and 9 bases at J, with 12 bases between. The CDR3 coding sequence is TGTGCCAGCAGTTTAGAAGGGGAGGGACGCTACACCTTC. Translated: CASSLEGEGRYTF.

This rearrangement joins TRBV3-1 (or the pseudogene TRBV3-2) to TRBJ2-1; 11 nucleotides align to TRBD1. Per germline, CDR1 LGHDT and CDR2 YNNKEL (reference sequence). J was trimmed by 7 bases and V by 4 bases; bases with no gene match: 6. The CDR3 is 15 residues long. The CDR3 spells CASSRGTGGSNEQFF. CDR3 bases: TGTGCCAGCAGCCGGGGGACAGGGGGATCAAATGAGCAGTTCTTC.

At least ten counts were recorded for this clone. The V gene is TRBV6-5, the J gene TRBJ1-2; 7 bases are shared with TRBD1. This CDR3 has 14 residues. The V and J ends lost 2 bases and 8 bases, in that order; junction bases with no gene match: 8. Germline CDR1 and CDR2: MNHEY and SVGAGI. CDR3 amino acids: CASSYRGLEGGYTF. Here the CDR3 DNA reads TGTGCCAGCAGTTACAGGGGGCTCGAGGGAGGCTACACCTTC.

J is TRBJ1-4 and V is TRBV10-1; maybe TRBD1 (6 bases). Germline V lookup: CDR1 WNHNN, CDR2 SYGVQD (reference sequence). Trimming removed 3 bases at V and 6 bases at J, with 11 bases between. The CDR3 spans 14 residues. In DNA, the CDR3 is TGCGCCAGCAGTGACGCAGGGGCCGATGAAAAACTGTTTTTT. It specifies CASSDAGADEKLFF.

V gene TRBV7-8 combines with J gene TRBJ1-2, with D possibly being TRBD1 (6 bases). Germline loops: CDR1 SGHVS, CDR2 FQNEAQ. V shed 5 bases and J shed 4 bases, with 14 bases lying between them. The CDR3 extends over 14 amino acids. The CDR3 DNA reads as TGTGCCAGCAGCCTAAACAGGGACGGCTATGGCTACACCTTC. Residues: CASSLNRDGYGYTF.

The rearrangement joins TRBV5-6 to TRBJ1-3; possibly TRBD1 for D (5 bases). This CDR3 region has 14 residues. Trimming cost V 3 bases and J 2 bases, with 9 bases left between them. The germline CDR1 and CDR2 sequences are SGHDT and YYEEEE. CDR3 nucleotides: TGTGCCAGCAGCTCGCAACAGGCTGGAAACACCATATATTTT. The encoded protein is CASSSQQAGNTIYF. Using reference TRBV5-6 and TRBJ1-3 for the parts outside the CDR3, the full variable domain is DAGVTQSPTHLIKTRGQQVTLRCSPKSGHDTVSWYQQALGQGPQFIFQYYEEEERQRGNFPDRFSGHQFPNYSSELNVNALLLGDSALYLCASSSQQAGNTIYFGEGSWLTVV.

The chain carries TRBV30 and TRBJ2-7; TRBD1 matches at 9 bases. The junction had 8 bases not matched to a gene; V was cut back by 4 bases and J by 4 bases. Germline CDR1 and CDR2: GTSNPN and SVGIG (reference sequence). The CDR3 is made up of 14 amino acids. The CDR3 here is CAWNPGQGLYEQYF. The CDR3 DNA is TGTGCCTGGAACCCGGGACAGGGTCTGTACGAGCAGTACTTC.

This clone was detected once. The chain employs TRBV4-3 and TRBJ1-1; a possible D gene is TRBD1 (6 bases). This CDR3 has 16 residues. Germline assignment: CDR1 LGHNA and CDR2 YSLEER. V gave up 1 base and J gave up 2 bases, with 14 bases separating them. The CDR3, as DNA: TGCGCCAGCAGCCAAGTTAAGGGGGACGGAAACACTGAAGCTTTCTTT. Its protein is CASSQVKGDGNTEAFF.